This T cell receptor beta chain was identified during a study of blood T cell repertoires in COVID-19 (dated by TCRdb to 2018 to 2021). In terms of the full investigation: Samples covering the acute and convalescent phases of COVID-19 were provided by collaborators in the United States, Italy and Spain. The material from the prospective study consisted of cDNA or gDNA derived from T cells, B-cell-depleted T cells, or PBMCs. The dataset comprised deeply sampled blood TCRbeta repertoires from subjects exposed to, actively infected with, or recovered from COVID-19. The repertoires were made available in a free public database intended to serve as a resource for research on the immune response to SARS-CoV-2. The samples were drawn from two sources: the first 160 participants of the ongoing ImmuneRACE study, and over 950 subjects contributed by 6 global collaborators. Nearly every sample came with metadata listing a de-identified subject ID, COVID-19 status, age in years and sex. Where available, HLA class I and class II types were taken from metadata supplied by the sample provider and were not determined by assay-based typing. The study at large found these results: The amount of clinical and demographic metadata varied by source and participant and was provided uncurated.

Of note for this clone: Its antigen is still unknown. Base-call qualities are not available, and no considerably larger clone is one nucleotide away.

Collaborating institutions collected whole blood in K2EDTA tubes following their own protocols. For TCRbeta analysis, collaborator samples were shipped as frozen whole blood, as isolated PBMCs, or as DNA extracted from either sample type. For CDR1 and CDR2, the germline V gene lists MGHDK and SYGVNS. Reading from cysteine to phenylalanine, the CDR3 counts 13 amino acids. The kept DNA is CDR3 alone, 39 bases in frame from the first base. Trimming costs V 4 bases and J 2 bases, and their ends lie 8 bases apart. TCRbeta CDR3 regions were amplified from genomic DNA by means of the immunoSEQ Assay, a bias-controlled multiplex PCR. In the authors' own workflow: Within the assay, amplification of reference gene primers was used to estimate how many nucleated cells each sample contained. To quantify the absolute abundance of each unique TCRbeta CDR3 rearrangement, sequence reads were collapsed and filtered. Productive Simpson clonality was computed per sample as the square root of Simpson's diversity index over productive rearrangements. TCRdb mirrors the immuneACCESS table, restricted to in-frame sequences. Some clones are absent from its copies; in checked studies, under half trace to an unresolved V gene, and the reason for the others is unknown. The V and J calls and clone size are taken from that table; D and trimming were inferred from the DNA. Counted in this sample were about 87,000 clones; over 70% of them appeared once. About 4% of the sample goes to the ten largest clones.

This receptor was obtained from a woman aged 50 to 60 with acute or convalescent COVID-19. In this chain, TRBV25-1 is recombined with TRBJ1-2; the D gene is possibly TRBD1, with 5 bases matching. The sequencing sample was made of peripheral blood. The bases read TGTGCCAGCAGTGTCACAGGCAACTATGGCTACACCTTC. Its amino acids are CASSVTGNYGYTF.